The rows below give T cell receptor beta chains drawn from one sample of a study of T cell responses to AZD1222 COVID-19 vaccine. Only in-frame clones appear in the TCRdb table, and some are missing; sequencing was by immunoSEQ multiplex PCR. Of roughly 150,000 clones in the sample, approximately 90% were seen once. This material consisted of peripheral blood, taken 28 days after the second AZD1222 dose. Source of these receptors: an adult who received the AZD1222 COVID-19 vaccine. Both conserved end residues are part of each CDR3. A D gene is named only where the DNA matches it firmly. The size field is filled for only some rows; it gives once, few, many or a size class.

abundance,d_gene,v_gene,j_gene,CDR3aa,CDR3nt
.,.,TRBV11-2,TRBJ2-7,CASSSRDWISEQYF,TGTGCCAGCAGCTCCCGGGACTGGATCTCCGAGCAGTACTTC
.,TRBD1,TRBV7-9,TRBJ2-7,CASSHSDRAAYEQYF,TGTGCCAGCAGCCATTCAGACAGGGCCGCCTACGAGCAGTACTTC
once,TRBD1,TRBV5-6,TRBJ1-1,CASSLIRARQGENTEAFF,TGTGCCAGCAGCTTGATCAGGGCTCGACAGGGGGAGAACACTGAAGCTTTCTTT
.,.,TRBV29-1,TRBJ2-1,CSVSGTNIYNEQFF,TGCAGCGTTTCCGGGACAAATATCTACAATGAGCAGTTCTTC
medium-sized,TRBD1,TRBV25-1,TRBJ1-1,CASSEYEDRVLEIEAFF,TGTGCCAGCAGTGAATACGAAGACAGGGTACTGGAAATTGAAGCTTTCTTT
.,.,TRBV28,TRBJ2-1,CASSHPTRGNEQFF,TGTGCCAGCAGTCACCCGACAAGAGGGAATGAGCAGTTCTTC
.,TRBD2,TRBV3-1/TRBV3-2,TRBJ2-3,CASSQAYWIGLGVADTQYF,TGTGCCAGCAGCCAAGCCTACTGGATAGGACTAGGGGTCGCAGATACGCAGTATTTT
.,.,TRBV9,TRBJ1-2,CASSVGSLDPMGYTF,TGTGCCAGCAGCGTAGGTTCACTCGACCCTATGGGCTACACCTTC
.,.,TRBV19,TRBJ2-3,CASSRVRDTPDTQYF,TGTGCCAGTAGCAGAGTGCGGGACACACCAGATACGCAGTATTTT
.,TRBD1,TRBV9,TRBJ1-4,CASSVVPGGFEKLFF,TGTGCCAGCAGCGTAGTTCCAGGGGGCTTTGAAAAACTGTTTTTT
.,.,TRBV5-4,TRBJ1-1,CASSPSSGGSRTEAFF,TGTGCCAGCAGCCCCTCCTCCGGGGGCAGTAGGACTGAAGCTTTCTTT
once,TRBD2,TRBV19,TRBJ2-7,CASSIVLGQREASYEQYF,TGTGCCAGTAGTATAGTGTTGGGCCAGCGGGAGGCCTCCTACGAGCAGTACTTC
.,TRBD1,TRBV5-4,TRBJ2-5,CASSPRTGGPEETQYF,TGTGCCAGCAGCCCCAGGACAGGGGGCCCAGAAGAGACCCAGTACTTC
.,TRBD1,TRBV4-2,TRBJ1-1,CASSQTGTGHTEAFF,TGTGCCAGCAGCCAAACCGGGACAGGTCACACTGAAGCTTTCTTT
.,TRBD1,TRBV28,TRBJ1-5,CASSLPATGRNQPQHF,TGTGCCAGCAGTTTACCGGCGACAGGGAGGAATCAGCCCCAGCATTTT
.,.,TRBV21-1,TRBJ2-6,CASSKEEGPDGPSGANVLTF,TGTGCCAGCAGCAAAGAGGAGGGGCCCGACGGTCCCTCTGGGGCCAACGTCCTGACTTTC
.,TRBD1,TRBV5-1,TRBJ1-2,CASSAVTGSHGYTF,TGCGCCAGCAGCGCGGTGACAGGGAGCCATGGCTACACCTTC
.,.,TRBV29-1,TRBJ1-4,CSVEGGEANEKLFF,TGCAGCGTTGAGGGGGGGGAGGCTAATGAAAAACTGTTTTTT
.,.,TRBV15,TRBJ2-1,CATSRVGLDEQFF,TGTGCCACCAGCAGAGTGGGACTCGATGAGCAGTTCTTC
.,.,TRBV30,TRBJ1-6,CAWRAGVRARNSPLHF,TGTGCCTGGAGGGCTGGGGTGAGGGCGAGGAATTCACCCCTCCACTTT
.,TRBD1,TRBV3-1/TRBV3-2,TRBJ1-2,CASSPSQGRAYGYTF,TGTGCCAGCAGCCCGTCACAGGGGAGAGCCTATGGCTACACCTTC
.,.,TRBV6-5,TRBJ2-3,CASRAPVKTDTQYF,TGTGCCAGCAGAGCTCCCGTAAAGACAGATACGCAGTATTTT
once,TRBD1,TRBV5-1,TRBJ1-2,CASSSDRAYGYTF,TGCGCCAGCAGCTCAGACAGGGCATATGGCTACACCTTC
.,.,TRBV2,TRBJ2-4,CASSEWGGLDKNIQYF,TGTGCCAGCAGTGAATGGGGGGGCCTTGACAAAAACATTCAGTACTTC
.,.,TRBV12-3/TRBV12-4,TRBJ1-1,CASRTGNTEAFF,TGTGCCAGCAGGACAGGGAACACTGAAGCTTTCTTT
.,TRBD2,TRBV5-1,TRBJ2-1,CASNRLAGSYNEQFF,TGCGCCAGCAACCGACTAGCGGGATCCTACAATGAGCAGTTCTTC
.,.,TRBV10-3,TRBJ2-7,CAISESRALEQYF,TGTGCCATCAGTGAGTCAAGGGCCCTCGAGCAGTACTTC
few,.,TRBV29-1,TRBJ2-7,CSVSDGYEQYF,TGCAGCGTTTCGGACGGCTACGAGCAGTACTTC
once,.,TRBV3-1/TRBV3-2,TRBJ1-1,CASSPRWSRDCTEAFF,TGTGCCAGCAGCCCTCGATGGAGCAGGGACTGTACTGAAGCTTTCTTT
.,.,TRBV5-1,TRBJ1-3,CASSLGSIGNTIYF,TGCGCCAGCAGCTTGGGTAGTATTGGAAACACCATATATTTT
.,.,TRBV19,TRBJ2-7,CASGQSYEQYF,TGTGCCAGTGGACAGTCCTACGAGCAGTACTTC
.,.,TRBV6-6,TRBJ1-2,CASSLTQGGYTF,TGTGCCAGCAGTCTTACCCAGGGGGGCTACACCTTC
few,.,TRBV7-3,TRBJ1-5,CASSPNGGHQPQHF,TGTGCCAGCAGCCCAAACGGGGGGCATCAGCCCCAGCATTTT
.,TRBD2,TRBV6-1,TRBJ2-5,CASKREGKTQYF,TGTGCCAGCAAAAGGGAGGGAAAGACCCAGTACTTC
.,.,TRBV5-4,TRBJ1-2,CASSLGVRGTDYGYTF,TGTGCCAGCAGCTTGGGGGTCAGGGGAACAGACTATGGCTACACCTTC
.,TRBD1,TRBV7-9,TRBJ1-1,CASSRGTVMNTEAFF,TGTGCCAGCAGCCGAGGGACAGTCATGAACACTGAAGCTTTCTTT
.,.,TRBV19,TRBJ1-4,CASNGQATNEKLFF,TGTGCCAGTAACGGGCAGGCAACTAATGAAAAACTGTTTTTT
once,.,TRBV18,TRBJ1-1,CASSPITGYNTEAFF,TGTGCCAGCTCACCTATCACAGGGTATAACACTGAAGCTTTCTTT
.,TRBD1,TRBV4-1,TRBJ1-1,CASSQDQGQGGAFF,TGCGCCAGCAGCCAAGATCAAGGGCAGGGGGGAGCTTTCTTT
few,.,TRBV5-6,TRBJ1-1,CASSLDVDRTEAFF,TGTGCCAGCAGCTTGGACGTCGACCGGACTGAAGCTTTCTTT
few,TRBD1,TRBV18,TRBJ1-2,CASSPPVTGGDGYTF,TGTGCCAGCTCACCACCAGTGACAGGGGGCGACGGCTACACCTTC
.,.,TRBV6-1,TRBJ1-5,CASSESLSNQPQHF,TGTGCCAGCAGTGAAAGTCTGAGCAATCAGCCCCAGCATTTT
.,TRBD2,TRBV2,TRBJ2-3,CASSLTSGSDTQYF,TGTGCCAGCAGCCTGACTAGCGGGAGCGATACGCAGTATTTT
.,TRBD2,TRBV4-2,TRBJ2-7,CASSHVVGSGSEQYF,TGTGCCAGCAGCCATGTAGTGGGTAGCGGGTCGGAGCAGTACTTC
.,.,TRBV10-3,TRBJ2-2,CAISEAGTANTGKLFF,TGTGCCATCAGTGAAGCCGGGACTGCGAACACCGGGAAGCTGTTTTTT
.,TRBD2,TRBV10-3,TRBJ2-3,CAISPFLSVGGGTDTQYF,TGTGCCATCAGTCCTTTCCTCAGCGTGGGGGGGGGCACAGATACGCAGTATTTT
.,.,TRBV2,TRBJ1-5,CASSEGASNQPQHF,TGTGCCAGCAGTGAGGGGGCAAGCAATCAGCCCCAGCATTTT
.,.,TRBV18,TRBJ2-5,CASSPGGEQTQYF,TGTGCCAGCTCACCAGGGGGCGAACAGACCCAGTACTTC